This T cell receptor (beta chain) was identified in a study (dated by TCRdb to the late 2010s). For the wider study: The study used sequence and structural analyses to characterize human CD8+ TCR repertoires recognizing immunodominant viral antigens. Beyond this particular receptor, the publication reports: CD8+ TCR repertoires specific to different immunodominant viral antigens were reported to be distinct from each other and highly diverse.

The listed sequencing device is Illumina HiSeq 2500. TCRdb cleaned the public reads at Q25 with fastp, built clones with MiXCR and kept in-frame beta chains. CDR3 protein sequences are deduplicated, and each keeps its most common genes and DNA. The sample data list approximately 200 distinct CDR3 sequences, and 30% to 40% of these were observed just once. Of the sample, approximately 86% falls within the top ten clones. This clonotype was observed a handful of times. Its recognized antigen is unknown. Base qualities are missing; no much larger clone stands one base away. The CDR3 runs 15 amino acids, cysteine and phenylalanine included. Only the CDR3 part of the read is kept: 45 bases, read in frame from the first base. The germline V gene (reference sequence) provides CDR1 MNHEY and CDR2 SMNVEV. Deletion took 4 bases off V and 6 bases off J, with a span of 17 bases between the germline ends.

The TCR comes from a female donor. Sequencing used CD8+ T cells (not recorded whether cultured). This sequence uses TRBV27 and TRBJ2-3; the D region possibly corresponds to TRBD2 (6 bases align). The CDR3 corresponds to CASSSLGGRGDTQYF. In nucleotide form, the sequence is TGTGCCAGCAGTTCCCTGGGAGGACGAGGGGATACGCAGTATTTT.